The source of this T cell receptor beta chain is a study of blood T cell repertoires in COVID-19. Study at large: Samples came from the United States, Italy and Spain, spanning acute and convalescent COVID-19. The analysed material was cDNA or gDNA that came from T cells, B-cell-depleted T cells, or PBMCs.

In the authors' methods: Researchers report that nucleated cell counts were estimated from reference gene primer amplification. TCRdb's copy holds only in-frame clones and misses some; the assay was immunoSEQ multiplex PCR. That table gives V, J and clone size, and the DNA gave D and trimming. Seen here are 100,000 to 150,000 clones, around 85% observed once, and the top ten hold 17%. The Seattle patients, enrolled during active infection, were followed longitudinally. Germline assignment: CDR1 MNHEY and CDR2 SMNVEV (reference sequence). The CDR3 runs to 12 residues. The germline V and J ends were trimmed by 9 bases and 0 bases, with 8 bases remaining between them.

This clonotype was sampled from a man aged 25 to 45 with COVID-19, enrolled during active disease. This chain joins TRBV27 and TRBJ1-2, with D hard to call. The sequenced material came from peripheral blood. The CDR3 protein is CARAGSNYGYTF. The CDR3, as DNA: TGTGCCAGGGCGGGGTCTAACTATGGCTACACCTTC.